The next 2 T cell receptor beta chains were all read from a single sample in a study of blood T cell repertoires in COVID-19. Only in-frame clones appear in the TCRdb table, and some are missing; sequencing was by immunoSEQ multiplex PCR. The data hold about 220,000 clones, with almost 90% observed a single time. Sequencing was done on a sample of PBMCs or T cells enriched from blood (not recorded which). The receptor source for this set is a man between 25 and 39 years old who had been exposed to COVID-19.

J is TRBJ2-3 and V is TRBV6-5; 8 nucleotides agree with TRBD2. V was pared by 9 bases and J by 2 bases, with 4 bases of the junction left unmatched. The germline gives CDR1 MNHEY, CDR2 SVGAGI. CDR3 size: 13 residues. The CDR3 bases are TGTGCCAGTATAGCGGGGCCCACAGATACGCAGTATTTT. Translating gives CASIAGPTDTQYF.

The chain is built from TRBV27 and TRBJ2-7; a weak D match, TRBD2 (5 bases). Deletions cut 6 bases from V and 4 bases from J, with 16 bases between. Germline CDR1 is MNHEY and CDR2 is SMNVEV (reference sequence). The CDR3 is 14 residues long. This chain's CDR3 is CASSPTGWAYEQYF. CDR3 DNA: TGTGCCAGCAGCCCTACGGGGTGGGCGTACGAGCAGTACTTC.